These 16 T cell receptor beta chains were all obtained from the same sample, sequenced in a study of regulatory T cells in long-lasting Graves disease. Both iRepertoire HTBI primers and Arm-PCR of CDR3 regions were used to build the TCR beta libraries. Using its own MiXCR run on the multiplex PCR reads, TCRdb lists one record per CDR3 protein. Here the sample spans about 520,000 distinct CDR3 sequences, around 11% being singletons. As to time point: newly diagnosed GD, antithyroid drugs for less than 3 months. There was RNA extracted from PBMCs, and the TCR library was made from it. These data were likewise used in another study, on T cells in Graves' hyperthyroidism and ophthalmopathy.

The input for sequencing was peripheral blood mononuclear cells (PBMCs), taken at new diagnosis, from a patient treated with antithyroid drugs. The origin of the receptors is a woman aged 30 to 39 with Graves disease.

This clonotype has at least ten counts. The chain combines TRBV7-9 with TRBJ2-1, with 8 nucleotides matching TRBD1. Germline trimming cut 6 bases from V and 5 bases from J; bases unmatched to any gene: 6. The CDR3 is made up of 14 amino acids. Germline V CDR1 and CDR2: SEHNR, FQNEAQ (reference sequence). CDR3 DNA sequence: TGTGCCAGCAGTCTTGGACAGGGAAACAATGAGCAGTTCTTC. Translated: CASSLGQGNNEQFF.

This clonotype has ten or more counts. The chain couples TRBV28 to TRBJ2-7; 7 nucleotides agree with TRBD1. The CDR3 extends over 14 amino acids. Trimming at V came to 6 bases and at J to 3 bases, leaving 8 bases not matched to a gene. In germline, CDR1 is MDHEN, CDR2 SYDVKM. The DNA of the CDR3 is TGTGCCAGCAGGCGTCGGGACAGCTTCTACGAGCAGTACTTC. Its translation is CASRRRDSFYEQYF.

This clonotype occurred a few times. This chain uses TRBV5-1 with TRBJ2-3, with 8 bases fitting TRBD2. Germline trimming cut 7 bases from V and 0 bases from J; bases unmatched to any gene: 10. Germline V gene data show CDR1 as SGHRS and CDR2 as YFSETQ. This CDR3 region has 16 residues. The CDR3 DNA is TGCGCCAGCTCCAACCGGGCTAGCGGGAGCACAGATACGCAGTATTTT. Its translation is CASSNRASGSTDTQYF.

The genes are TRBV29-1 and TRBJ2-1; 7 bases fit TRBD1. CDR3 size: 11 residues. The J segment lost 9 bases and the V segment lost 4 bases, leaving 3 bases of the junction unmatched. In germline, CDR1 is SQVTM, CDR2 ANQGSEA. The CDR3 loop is CSVAQGVEQFF. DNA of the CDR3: TGCAGCGTTGCTCAGGGGGTTGAGCAGTTCTTC.

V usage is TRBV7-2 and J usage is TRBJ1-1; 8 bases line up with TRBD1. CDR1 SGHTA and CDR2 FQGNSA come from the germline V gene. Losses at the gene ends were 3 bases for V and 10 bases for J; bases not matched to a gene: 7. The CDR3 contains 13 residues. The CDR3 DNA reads TGTGCCAGCAGCTTGACCAGGGGGCAGGGAGCTTTCTTT. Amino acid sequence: CASSLTRGQGAFF. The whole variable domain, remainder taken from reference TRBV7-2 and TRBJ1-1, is GAGVSQSPSNKVTEKGKDVELRCDPISGHTALYWYRQSLGQGLEFLIYFQGNSAPDKSGLPSDRFSAERTGGSVSTLTIQRTQQEDSAVYLCASSLTRGQGAFFGQGTRLTVV.

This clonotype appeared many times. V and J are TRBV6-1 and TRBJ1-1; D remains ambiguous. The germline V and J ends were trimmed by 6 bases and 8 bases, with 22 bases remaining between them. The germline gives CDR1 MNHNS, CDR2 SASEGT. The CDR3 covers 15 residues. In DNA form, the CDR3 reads TGTGCCAGCAGGACGGGCGCAAAGCCCCTCAAAGAAGCTTTCTTT. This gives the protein CASRTGAKPLKEAFF.

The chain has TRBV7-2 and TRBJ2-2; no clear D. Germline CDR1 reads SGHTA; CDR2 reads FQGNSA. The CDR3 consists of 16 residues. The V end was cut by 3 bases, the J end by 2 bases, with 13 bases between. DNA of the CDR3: TGTGCCAGCAGCTTTTTTCTTTCGGACAACACCGGGGAGCTGTTTTTT. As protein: CASSFFLSDNTGELFF.

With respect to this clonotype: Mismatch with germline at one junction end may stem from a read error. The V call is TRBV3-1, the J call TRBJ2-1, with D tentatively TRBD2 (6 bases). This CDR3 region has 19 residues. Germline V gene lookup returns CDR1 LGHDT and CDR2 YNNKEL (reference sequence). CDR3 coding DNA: TGTGCCTGCAGCCAAGAACACCCGGATAGCGGACCTGGACTTAATGAGCAGTTCTTC. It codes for CACSQEHPDSGPGLNEQFF.

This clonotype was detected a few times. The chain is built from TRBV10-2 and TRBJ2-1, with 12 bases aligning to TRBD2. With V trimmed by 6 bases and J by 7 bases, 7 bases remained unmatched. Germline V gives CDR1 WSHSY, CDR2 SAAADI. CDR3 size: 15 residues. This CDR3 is CASSNLAGGENEQFF. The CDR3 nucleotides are TGCGCCAGCAGCAACCTAGCGGGAGGGGAAAATGAGCAGTTCTTC.

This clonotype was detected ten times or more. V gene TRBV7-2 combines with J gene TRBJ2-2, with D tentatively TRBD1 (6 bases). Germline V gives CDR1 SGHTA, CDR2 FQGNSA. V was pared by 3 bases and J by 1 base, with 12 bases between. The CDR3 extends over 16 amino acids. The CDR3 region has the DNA TGTGCCAGCAGCTTCCAGGGGCGCAAGAACACCGGGGAGCTGTTTTTT. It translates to CASSFQGRKNTGELFF.

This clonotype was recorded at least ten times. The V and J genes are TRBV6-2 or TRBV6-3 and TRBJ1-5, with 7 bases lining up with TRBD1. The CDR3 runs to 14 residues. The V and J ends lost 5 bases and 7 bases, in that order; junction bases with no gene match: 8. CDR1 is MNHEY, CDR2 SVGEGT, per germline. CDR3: CASSQGESRQPQHF. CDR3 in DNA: TGTGCCAGCAGTCAGGGGGAATCTAGACAGCCCCAGCATTTT.

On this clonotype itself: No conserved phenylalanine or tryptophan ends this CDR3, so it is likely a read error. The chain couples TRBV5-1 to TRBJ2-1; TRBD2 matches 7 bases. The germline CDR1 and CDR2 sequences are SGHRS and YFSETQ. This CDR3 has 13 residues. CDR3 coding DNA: TGTGCCAGCAGCCCTGGGGGGGTCTATGAGCAGTTCTCC. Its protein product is CASSPGGVYEQFS.

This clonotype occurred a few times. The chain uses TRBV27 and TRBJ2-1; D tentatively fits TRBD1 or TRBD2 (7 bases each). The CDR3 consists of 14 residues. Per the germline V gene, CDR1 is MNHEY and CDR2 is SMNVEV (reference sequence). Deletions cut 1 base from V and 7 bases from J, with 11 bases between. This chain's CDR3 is CASSLYQGGNEQFF. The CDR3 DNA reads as TGTGCCAGCAGTTTATACCAGGGGGGGAATGAGCAGTTCTTC.

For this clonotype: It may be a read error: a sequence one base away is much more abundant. The DNA for the CDR3 is TGTGCCACTAAGAAGGGGGCGGGTGGCGGGACTGAAGCTTTCTTT. It specifies CATKKGAGGGTEAFF. V is TRBV10-3 and J is TRBJ1-1; TRBD1 matches 7 bases. V gave up 10 bases and J gave up 5 bases; unmatched junction bases: 16. Per germline, CDR1 ENHRY and CDR2 SYGVKD. The CDR3 contains 15 residues.

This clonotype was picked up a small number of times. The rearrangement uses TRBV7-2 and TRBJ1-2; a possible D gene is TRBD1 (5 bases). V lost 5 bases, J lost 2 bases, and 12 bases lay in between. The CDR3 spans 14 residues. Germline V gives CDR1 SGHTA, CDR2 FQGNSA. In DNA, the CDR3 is TGTGCCAGCAGCCCCAGCAGGGCCAACTATGGCTACACCTTC. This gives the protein CASSPSRANYGYTF. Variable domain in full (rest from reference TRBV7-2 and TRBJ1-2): GAGVSQSPSNKVTEKGKDVELRCDPISGHTALYWYRQSLGQGLEFLIYFQGNSAPDKSGLPSDRFSAERTGGSVSTLTIQRTQQEDSAVYLCASSPSRANYGYTFGSGTRLTVV.

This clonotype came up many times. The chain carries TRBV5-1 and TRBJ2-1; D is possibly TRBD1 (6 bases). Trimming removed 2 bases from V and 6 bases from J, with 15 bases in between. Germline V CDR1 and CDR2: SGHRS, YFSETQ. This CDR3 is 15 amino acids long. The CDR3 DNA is TGCGCCAGCAGCTTCCAGGACAGCCGGCTCAATGAGCAGTTCTTC. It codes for CASSFQDSRLNEQFF.